The TCR beta chain under discussion was sequenced for a study of regulatory T cells in long-lasting Graves disease. Across the study: Those Graves' patients who were newly diagnosed had been on antithyroid drugs under 3 months. Points from the study as a whole: Persistent Graves' patients showed a TCR diversity that was lower than that of newly diagnosed ones.

Germline V gene sequence: CDR1 LGHDT, CDR2 YNNKEL (reference sequence). Trimming cost V 5 bases and J 4 bases; bases outside gene matches: 1. CDR3 length equals 14 residues. Building of the TCR beta libraries involved iRepertoire HTBI primers and Arm-PCR of CDR3 regions. Via MiXCR, TCRdb re-called the multiplex PCR reads, giving one row per CDR3 protein. The sample lists some 250,000 distinct CDR3 sequences; about 19% were seen once. Time point defined: newly diagnosed GD, antithyroid drugs for less than 3 months. PBMCs provided the RNA from which the TCR library was made. Concerning this clonotype: Its antigen is not known.

This chain connects TRBV3-1 to TRBJ1-6; 8 bases align to TRBD1. This specimen was peripheral blood mononuclear cells (PBMCs), taken at new diagnosis, from a patient treated with antithyroid drugs. This receptor was taken from a female donor with Graves disease. DNA for the CDR3: TGTGCCAGCAGCTACAGGGGGTATAATTCACCCCTCCACTTT. It codes for CASSYRGYNSPLHF.